The clone carrying this TCR beta chain was counted at least ten times. The CDR3 regions of TCR beta were amplified from RNA transcripts. HTBI primers drove first-round RT-PCR of the TCR CDR3. TCRdb itself ran the multiplex PCR reads through MiXCR, one entry per CDR3 protein. The table includes under 350,000 distinct CDR3 sequences, roughly 13% detected once. The data are from a study of T cells in Graves' hyperthyroidism and ophthalmopathy. CDR1 and CDR2 from the germline V gene are SGHVS and FQNEAQ. Trimming removed 1 base from V and 3 bases from J; junction bases left unmatched: 5. The CDR3 runs 16 residues.

The sequence was obtained from a woman between 40 and 50 years old with Graves' hyperthyroidism. Sequenced sample: blood. This rearrangement joins TRBV7-8 to TRBJ2-7, with 11 positions matching TRBD2. DNA of the CDR3: TGTGCCAGCAGCTTAGGACCAACTAGCGGGAGCTACGAGCAGTACTTC. Translation: CASSLGPTSGSYEQYF.